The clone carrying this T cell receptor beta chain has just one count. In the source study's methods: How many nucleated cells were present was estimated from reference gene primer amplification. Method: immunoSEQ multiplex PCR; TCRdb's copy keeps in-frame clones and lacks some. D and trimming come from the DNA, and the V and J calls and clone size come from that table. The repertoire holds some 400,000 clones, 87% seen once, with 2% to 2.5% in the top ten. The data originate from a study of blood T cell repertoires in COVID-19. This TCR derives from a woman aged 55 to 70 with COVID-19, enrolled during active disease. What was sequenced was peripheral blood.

The CDR3 bases are TGTGCCTGGAGTAGATCCTGGGGGGTCACTGAAGCTTTCTTT. This codes for CAWSRSWGVTEAFF. The rearrangement links TRBV30 to TRBJ1-1; maybe TRBD1 (5 bases). Germline CDR1 and CDR2: GTSNPN and SVGIG (reference sequence). The CDR3 totals 14 residues. The V end lost 2 bases, the J end lost 4 bases, and 14 bases lay between the germline ends.